One sample yielded the 3 T cell receptor beta chains listed below, sequenced in a study of T cell responses to AZD1222 COVID-19 vaccine. The assay was immunoSEQ multiplex PCR, and TCRdb's table has in-frame clones only and misses some. The table shows more than 100,000 clones, with more than 75% occurring only once. The sequencing here drew on peripheral blood, taken on day 0 of AZD1222 vaccination. These receptors all stem from an adult in good health.

The chain joins TRBV11-3 to TRBJ2-1, with 12 nucleotides matching TRBD2. The J segment lost 4 bases and the V segment lost 5 bases, leaving 3 bases of the junction unmatched. The CDR3 totals 15 residues. Per the germline V gene, CDR1 is SGHNT and CDR2 is YENEEA. CDR3 DNA sequence: TGTGCCAGCAGCCTCACTAGCGGGGGGTACAATGAGCAGTTCTTC. Translated, it gives CASSLTSGGYNEQFF. The entire variable domain, with the rest obtained from reference TRBV11-3 and TRBJ2-1, is as follows: EAGVVQSPRYKIIEKKQPVAFWCNPISGHNTLYWYLQNLGQGPELLIRYENEEAVDDSQLPKDRFSAERLKGVDSTLKIQPAELGDSAVYLCASSLTSGGYNEQFFGPGTRLTVL.

The rearrangement uses TRBV4-3 and TRBJ1-2; possibly TRBD1 for D (6 bases). The germline V and J ends were trimmed by 6 bases and 7 bases, with 15 bases remaining between them. Germline V gives CDR1 LGHNA, CDR2 YSLEER. This CDR3 has 13 residues. The CDR3 reads CASRLKGGAGYTF. The CDR3 coding sequence is TGCGCCAGCAGACTCAAGGGGGGGGCTGGCTACACCTTC.

The J gene is TRBJ1-2, the V gene TRBV29-1; no definite D call. The CDR3 runs 15 residues. V dropped 3 bases and J dropped 2 bases, with 16 bases sitting between them. Germline lookup yields CDR1 SQVTM and CDR2 ANQGSEA. The CDR3 bases are TGCAGCGTTGACGGCAGGCCAGGTAACAACTATGGCTACACCTTC. Its protein is CSVDGRPGNNYGYTF.